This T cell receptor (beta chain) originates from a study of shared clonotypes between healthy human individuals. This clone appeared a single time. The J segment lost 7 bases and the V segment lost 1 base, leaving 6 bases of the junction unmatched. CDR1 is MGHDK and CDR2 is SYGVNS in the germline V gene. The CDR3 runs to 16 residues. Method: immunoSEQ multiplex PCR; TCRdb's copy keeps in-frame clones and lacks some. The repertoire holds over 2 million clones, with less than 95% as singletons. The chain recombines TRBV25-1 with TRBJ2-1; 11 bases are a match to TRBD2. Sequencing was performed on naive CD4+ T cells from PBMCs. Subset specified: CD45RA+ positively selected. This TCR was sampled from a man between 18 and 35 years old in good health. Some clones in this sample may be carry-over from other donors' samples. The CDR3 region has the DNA TGTGCCAGCAGTGAATTTAGTACTAGCGGGAGTAATGAGCAGTTCTTC. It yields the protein CASSEFSTSGSNEQFF.